The subject of this entry is one T cell receptor (beta chain). This sample stems from a study of T cell changes during pregnancy in multiple sclerosis. CDR3 size: 14 residues. Germline loops: CDR1 SGHVS, CDR2 FQNEAQ. After removal of 4 bases from V and 7 bases from J, the junction contained 4 bases not matched to a gene. The data were produced by immunoSEQ multiplex PCR, yet TCRdb's version contains in-frame clones alone and is incomplete. The top ten hold over 0.95% of the sample, which has 30,000 to 45,000 clones, around nine tenths seen once. This clonotype originated in a female donor with multiple sclerosis, enrolled in a pregnancy study. The chain couples TRBV7-8 to TRBJ2-1, with 10 bases aligning to TRBD1. The material was peripheral blood, obtained before pregnancy. As DNA, the CDR3 is TGTGCCAGCAGCTCCCGACAGGGGGCAAATGAGCAGTTCTTC. Its protein is CASSSRQGANEQFF.